The present entry profiles one TCR beta chain with its context. This specimen belongs to a study of blood T cell repertoires in COVID-19. Losses at the gene ends were 3 bases for V and 6 bases for J; bases not matched to a gene: 4. The CDR3 contains 14 residues. Germline lookup yields CDR1 SEHNR and CDR2 FQNEAQ (reference sequence). Recruits, aged roughly 18 to 100 years, lived in about two dozen US areas. Categorization into cohorts depended on clinical history that participants reported. In Cohort 3, a recovered donor had either two negative PCRs, clearance, or symptom resolution. Here immunoSEQ multiplex PCR was the method, and the copy in TCRdb shows in-frame clones only, minus some. Here the sample spans around 310,000 clones, about 87% being singletons.

Sequencing was done on a sample of PBMCs or T cells enriched from blood (not recorded which). This chain uses TRBV7-9 with TRBJ2-7, with 11 bases lining up with TRBD2. The receptor was isolated from a young man who had recovered from COVID-19. The CDR3 region has the DNA TGTGCCAGCAGCTTGTTCCTAGCGGGGGGCGAGCAGTACTTC. The encoded protein is CASSLFLAGGEQYF. The complete variable domain, with remaining parts taken from reference TRBV7-9 and TRBJ2-7, reads DTGVSQNPRHKITKRGQNVTFRCDPISEHNRLYWYRQTLGQGPEFLTYFQNEAQLEKSRLLSDRFSAERPKGSFSTLEIQRTEQGDSAMYLCASSLFLAGGEQYFGPGTRLTVT.